A selection of T cell receptor beta chains follows, all from one sample in a study of CD8+ T cells in alopecia areata. Clones were sequenced by immunoSEQ multiplex PCR, and TCRdb holds only the in-frame ones, with some missing. The sample shows approximately 150,000 clones, 55% of them seen only once. What was sequenced was CD4+ T cells sorted from blood. The origin of the receptors is a human donor in good health. The conserved cysteine and the conserved F or W are not part of the CDR3 here. Each record gives: V gene, CDR3 protein.

v_gene: TRBV15; CDR3aa: ATSRDGYGYT
v_gene: TRBV29-1; CDR3aa: SVGATDGNEQF
v_gene: TRBV6-4; CDR3aa: ASSPQGLAGNTGELF
v_gene: TRBV5-1; CDR3aa: ASSFGEIREQY
v_gene: TRBV9; CDR3aa: ASSVASSGTYLDNEQF
v_gene: TRBV7-6; CDR3aa: ASSFDLTGLGEQY
v_gene: TRBV5-1; CDR3aa: ASSLGGLYEQY
v_gene: TRBV5-5; CDR3aa: ASSFSENYEQY
v_gene: TRBV6-6; CDR3aa: ASSYEPAASENEQF
v_gene: TRBV25-1; CDR3aa: ASSAYRDRGPGANVLT
v_gene: TRBV11-2; CDR3aa: ASSSGGQGRDEQY
v_gene: TRBV30; CDR3aa: AWSVLLGTGTQY
v_gene: TRBV2; CDR3aa: ASSYPGTSIRELYGYT
v_gene: TRBV6-6; CDR3aa: ASSRTSGETQY
v_gene: TRBV28; CDR3aa: ASTGANTGELF
v_gene: TRBV7-3; CDR3aa: ASSLGAGGSNEQF
v_gene: TRBV30; CDR3aa: AWRLPWGYNEKLF
v_gene: TRBV5-1; CDR3aa: ASSHQRTGPNEQF
v_gene: TRBV5-1; CDR3aa: ASSSAGTGYQETQY
v_gene: TRBV6-5; CDR3aa: ATFRSGASTEAF
v_gene: TRBV7-2; CDR3aa: ASSFMDGNEQF
v_gene: TRBV4-1; CDR3aa: ASSQPLKGGPPGELF
v_gene: TRBV6-9; CDR3aa: ASNLNTEAF
v_gene: TRBV5-1; CDR3aa: ASSRGQPTDTQY
v_gene: TRBV27; CDR3aa: ASRNNGQGPNYGYT
v_gene: TRBV5-1; CDR3aa: ASSPEVLANTEAF
v_gene: TRBV5-4; CDR3aa: ASSAPGPGEQY
v_gene: TRBV19; CDR3aa: ASSTGTGAQETQY
v_gene: TRBV2; CDR3aa: ASSLTPSWKDGANVLT